This is a list of T cell receptor beta chains from one sample in a study of control samples from healthy donors and cancer patients. Generated by immunoSEQ multiplex PCR, the TCRdb table keeps only in-frame clones and is missing some. Seen here are about 75,000 clones, roughly 84% observed once, and the top ten hold over 12%. Sequencing was carried out using blood. The origin of the receptors is a man aged 45 to 65 in good health. The CDR3 runs from the conserved cysteine through the conserved F or W. D genes are given only for firm matches. Size values are once, few and many counts, or a class for expanded clones, and some rows have none.

d_call j_call v_call clone_size cdr3_nt cdr3_aa
TRBD2 TRBJ2-3 TRBV9 NA TGTGCCAGCAGCGTAGCTCGGGGGGGCACAGATACGCAGTATTTT CASSVARGGTDTQYF
TRBD1 TRBJ1-5 TRBV29-1 NA TGCAGCGCCTCGACAGGGGGGAATCAGCCCCAGCATTTT CSASTGGNQPQHF
TRBD1 TRBJ2-7 TRBV7-9 NA TGTGCCAGCAGCGGGACAGGGGGTAACTTCTACGAGCAGTACTTC CASSGTGGNFYEQYF
NA TRBJ2-3 TRBV11-2 NA TGTGCCAGCAGCGCTGGGACGAGCGTAAAGGCAGATACGCAGTATTTT CASSAGTSVKADTQYF
NA TRBJ2-5 TRBV29-1 NA TGCAGCGTTGCGTGGCAGCCCCAAGAGACCCAGTACTTC CSVAWQPQETQYF
NA TRBJ2-3 TRBV3-1/TRBV3-2 NA TGTGCCAGCAGCCAAGAAAATGGGGGCGCAGATACGCAGTATTTT CASSQENGGADTQYF
TRBD2 TRBJ2-3 TRBV29-1 NA TGCAGCGTTGAAGTAGCGGGAGGCATTACAGATACGCAGTATTTT CSVEVAGGITDTQYF
NA TRBJ2-2 TRBV19 NA TGTGCCAGTAGTATCAAGGCGGGGCCCGGGGAGCTGTTTTTT CASSIKAGPGELFF
NA TRBJ2-1 TRBV12-1 NA TGTGCCAGCAGCTTTGTAGGAGTCAATGAGCAGTTCTTC CASSFVGVNEQFF
NA TRBJ2-3 TRBV19 NA TGTGCCAGTAGTATCGGACTCCCCACAGATACGCAGTATTTT CASSIGLPTDTQYF
NA TRBJ2-7 TRBV12-3/TRBV12-4 NA TGTGCCAGCACCCCCAGTTATTACTCCGAGCAGTACTTC CASTPSYYSEQYF
NA TRBJ1-4 TRBV5-4 NA TGTGCCAGCAGCGCCCGGCCAAATGAAAAACTGTTTTTT CASSARPNEKLFF
NA TRBJ2-1 TRBV6-5 NA TGTGCCAGCAGTCTACAGGGCGACAATGAGCAGTTCTTC CASSLQGDNEQFF
NA TRBJ1-1 TRBV6-5 NA TGTGCCAGCAGCGGGCCTAGGGGCACTGAAGCTTTCTTT CASSGPRGTEAFF
NA TRBJ1-5 TRBV30 once TGTGCCTGGAGATGGGGAGAGTGGCATCATTTT CAWRWGEWHHF
NA TRBJ2-7 TRBV11-2 NA TGTGCCAGCAGCCGAGGGCAGGGGGGCCACGAGCAGTACTTC CASSRGQGGHEQYF
NA TRBJ1-1 TRBV6-5 once TGTGCCAGCAGATACGACAGATTGAACACTGAAGCTTTCTTT CASRYDRLNTEAFF
NA TRBJ1-6 TRBV4-1 NA TGCGCCAGCAGCCAAGAGGCAGGAAGATCACCCCTCCACTTT CASSQEAGRSPLHF
TRBD2 TRBJ2-3 TRBV4-2 NA TGTGCCAGCAGCCAGACCCTGGGGGGGACACGAGGACTAGCGGGAAGCACAGATACGCAGTATTTT CASSQTLGGTRGLAGSTDTQYF
TRBD1 TRBJ2-1 TRBV4-1 few TGCGCCAGCAGCCAAGGGCTAGGGGGCTCGGTATACAATGAGCAGTTCTTC CASSQGLGGSVYNEQFF
NA TRBJ2-1 TRBV9 NA TGTGCCAGCAGCGTAGATCCAGCGGGCTCCTACAATGAGCAGTTCTTC CASSVDPAGSYNEQFF
TRBD2 TRBJ2-1 TRBV19 once TGTGCCAGTAGTCCCCGAGGGAGGGCAGGGGAGCAGTTCTTC CASSPRGRAGEQFF